Following are 5 T cell receptor beta chains from one sample sequenced in a study of T cell changes during pregnancy in multiple sclerosis. The protocol was immunoSEQ multiplex PCR, while the TCRdb copy is restricted to in-frame clones and leaves out a portion. The table records 75,000 to 95,000 clones, 92% of them present only once. Sequenced material: peripheral blood, taken in the first trimester of pregnancy. The source of these receptors is a female donor with multiple sclerosis, enrolled in a pregnancy study.

The rearrangement joins TRBV5-1 to TRBJ2-1; 8 bases agree with TRBD2. With V trimmed by 0 bases and J by 4 bases, 6 bases remained unmatched. The germline V gene has CDR1 SGHRS and CDR2 YFSETQ. There are 16 residues in the CDR3. CDR3 loop: CASSLAPAGAYNEQFF. The CDR3 DNA follows: TGCGCCAGCAGCTTGGCCCCAGCGGGGGCATACAATGAGCAGTTCTTC.

This sequence joins TRBV9 and TRBJ2-3; D is unclear. Germline V gives CDR1 SGDLS, CDR2 YYNGEE. The CDR3 covers 13 residues. The ends were cut back, 0 bases at V and 1 base at J, with 3 bases in the middle. CDR3 in amino acids: CASSVGGTDTQYF. CDR3 coding DNA: TGTGCCAGCAGCGTAGGAGGCACAGATACGCAGTATTTT.

This chain links TRBV15 with TRBJ2-1; 8 nucleotides agree with TRBD1. V lost 8 bases and J lost 5; bases outside the gene matches: 8. Per the germline V gene, CDR1 is LNHNV and CDR2 is YYDKDF (reference sequence). The CDR3 is 14 residues long. CDR3 nucleotide sequence: TGTGCCACCTTACGGACAGGGTTAAACAATGAGCAGTTCTTC. Amino acids: CATLRTGLNNEQFF.

This clone was counted a few times. The rearrangement links TRBV27 to TRBJ2-1; 16 bases match TRBD2. The CDR3 runs to 18 residues. Germline CDR1 MNHEY, CDR2 SMNVEV (reference sequence). Trimming cost V 7 bases and J 1 base; bases outside gene matches: 7. This CDR3 is CASTKGLAGGGSYNEQFF. The CDR3 DNA sequence: TGTGCCAGCACCAAGGGACTAGCGGGAGGGGGGTCCTACAATGAGCAGTTCTTC.

This chain links TRBV19 with TRBJ2-1, with D possibly being TRBD2 (6 bases). The CDR3 runs to 15 residues. Germline V gene lookup returns CDR1 LNHDA and CDR2 SQIVND (reference sequence). V shed 4 bases and J shed 3 bases, with 13 bases lying between them. The CDR3 DNA sequence: TGTGCCAGTAGTAGGGGACTTCGAAACTACAATGAGCAGTTCTTC. It is translated as CASSRGLRNYNEQFF.